This T cell receptor (beta chain) emerged from a study of shared clonotypes between healthy human individuals. Overall study results and limits: Naive CD4 clonotypes overlapped across a handful of donors at roughly 4.5%.

Of note for this clone: Antigen specificity is unknown.

Profiling relied on immunoSEQ multiplex PCR, and the TCRdb table lists in-frame clones only, not all of them. Among some 2,100,000 clones listed, 90% to 96% were seen once. The donors, healthy adults who were HIV-negative, had experienced no recent acute infections or vaccinations. This CDR3 has 13 amino acids. V lost 5 bases to trimming and J lost 2 bases, with 11 bases between them. Germline assignment: CDR1 SGHNT and CDR2 YYREEE (reference sequence). This chain connects TRBV5-4 to TRBJ2-7; D gene ambiguous. The material sequenced was naive CD4+ T cells sorted from blood. Sample subset: CD45RA+ positively selected. This clonotype originated in a man in his late teens or twenties in good health. The CDR3 DNA is TGTGCCAGCAGGCCAACCGGAACCTACGAGCAGTACTTC. Encoded protein: CASRPTGTYEQYF.